The entry that follows covers one T cell receptor (beta chain) sequence. Its specificity is unknown. V was clipped by 5 bases and J by 5 bases, with 12 bases between them. The CDR3 has 13 residues. Per the germline V gene, CDR1 is SGHTA and CDR2 is FQGTGA. The data are from a study of shared clonotypes between healthy human individuals. Regarding the study as a whole: Non-shared clonotypes had lower generation probabilities than clonotypes shared by all four sorted-subset donors. Rarefaction demonstrated incomplete sorted-subset sequencing despite large depth.

TCRdb's table, derived via immunoSEQ multiplex PCR, lists solely in-frame clones and lacks some. The data show about 380,000 clones, about 96% seen once. This sequence was found in a man under 40 in good health. The specimen sequenced was memory CD8+ T cells sorted from blood. Subset of the sample: CD45RO+ cells pooled with CCR7-negative TemRA cells. The chain joins TRBV7-3 to TRBJ2-5, with D possibly matching TRBD2 (6 bases). The CDR3 DNA reads TGTGCCAGCAGCGCCCGACGGGGGGAGACCCAGTACTTC. Translating gives CASSARRGETQYF.